This T cell receptor (beta chain) appears in the sequencing data of a study of cytomegalovirus exposure and HLA in healthy donors. General study findings and limits: HLA alleles were associated with some 17,000 TCR beta sequences in a later analysis at 0.05 false discovery rate. The study designated roughly 150 TCR beta chains cytomegalovirus-associated. TCR beta V- and J-gene trimming, according to a later analysis, was linked to a missense DCLRE1C variant.

Comment on this clone: Its antigen is currently unknown.

The primer mix had 60 Vbeta and 13 Jbeta primers. Measured with immunoSEQ multiplex PCR; TCRdb has only the in-frame clones, and not every one. Of some 120,000 clones detected, roughly three quarters appear once; the ten largest clones hold roughly 1.1%. Trimming at V came to 4 bases and at J to 9 bases, leaving 5 bases not matched to a gene. Germline V gives CDR1 LNHDA, CDR2 SQIVND (reference sequence). The CDR3 extends over 14 amino acids. This sequence joins TRBV19 and TRBJ2-1; 11 bases line up with TRBD2. The sequence derives from a woman aged 30 to 39 in good health and CMV-seronegative. The sequenced sample consisted of PBMCs. The CDR3 loop is CASSTQLAGVEQFF. The CDR3 DNA sequence: TGTGCCAGTAGTACCCAACTAGCGGGAGTTGAGCAGTTCTTC. Full variable domain (missing parts from reference TRBV19 and TRBJ2-1): DGGITQSPKYLFRKEGQNVTLSCEQNLNHDAMYWYRQDPGQGLRLIYYSQIVNDFQKGDIAEGYSVSREKKESFPLTVTSAQKNPTAFYLCASSTQLAGVEQFFGPGTRLTVL.